The rows below give T cell receptor beta chains drawn from one sample of a study of blood T cell repertoires in COVID-19. This table comes from immunoSEQ multiplex PCR, and its TCRdb copy is limited to in-frame clones, with some not included. The sample records around 84,000 clones, around four fifths being singletons. What was sequenced was peripheral blood. The receptors derive from a man older than 75 with active or convalescent COVID-19. Both conserved end residues are part of each CDR3. D genes are given only for firm matches. The size field is filled for only some rows; it gives once, few, many or a size class.

D | size | J | length | V | CDR3 | DNA
TRBD2 | . | TRBJ2-1 | 16 | TRBV4-2 | CASSQATSVTYNEQFF | TGTGCCAGCAGCCAAGCAACTAGCGTGACCTACAATGAGCAGTTCTTC
. | . | TRBJ1-2 | 15 | TRBV12-1 | CASSFFRGRRYGYTF | TGTGCCAGCAGCTTTTTCAGGGGGCGGAGGTATGGCTACACCTTC
TRBD1 | once | TRBJ2-1 | 16 | TRBV3-1/TRBV3-2 | CASSHTGTGGDNEQFF | TGTGCCAGCAGCCATACCGGGACAGGGGGTGACAATGAGCAGTTCTTC
TRBD1 | . | TRBJ1-4 | 14 | TRBV28 | CASSPRQGYEKLFF | TGTGCCAGCAGCCCTCGACAGGGCTATGAAAAACTGTTTTTT
TRBD2 | . | TRBJ2-1 | 16 | TRBV24-1 | CATSDLLSGGRREQFF | TGTGCCACCAGTGATTTATTAAGCGGGGGACGCCGAGAGCAGTTCTTC
TRBD1 | . | TRBJ2-3 | 16 | TRBV10-2 | CASSESGGQGTDTQYF | TGCGCCAGCAGTGAGTCGGGGGGACAGGGCACAGATACGCAGTATTTT
TRBD1 | . | TRBJ2-1 | 14 | TRBV27 | CASCRDRGINEQFF | TGTGCCAGCTGCAGGGACAGGGGAATCAATGAGCAGTTCTTC
. | . | TRBJ1-1 | 14 | TRBV19 | CASSPRGPNTEAFF | TGTGCCAGTAGTCCCCGTGGGCCGAACACTGAAGCTTTCTTT
. | . | TRBJ1-3 | 15 | TRBV25-1 | CASSDRGHAGNTIYF | TGTGCCAGCAGTGACCGAGGACACGCTGGAAACACCATATATTTT
TRBD2 | . | TRBJ2-1 | 15 | TRBV19 | CASRSGESSYNEQFF | TGTGCCAGTCGTAGCGGGGAGAGCTCCTACAATGAGCAGTTCTTC
TRBD1 | . | TRBJ1-3 | 14 | TRBV6-6 | CASTPGQGRNTIYF | TGTGCCAGCACCCCCGGACAGGGGCGAAACACCATATATTTT
TRBD1 | . | TRBJ1-5 | 16 | TRBV28 | CASSLPDRGSNQPQHF | TGTGCCAGCAGTTTACCCGACAGGGGGAGCAATCAGCCCCAGCATTTT
. | . | TRBJ2-6 | 19 | TRBV9 | CASSVGGGGSYSGANVLTF | TGTGCCAGCAGCGTAGGTGGGGGAGGCTCCTACTCTGGGGCCAACGTCCTGACTTTC
. | . | TRBJ1-1 | 14 | TRBV24-1 | CATSSGPRGTEAFF | TGTGCCACCAGCTCAGGACCAAGGGGGACTGAAGCTTTCTTT
TRBD1 | few | TRBJ1-4 | 15 | TRBV6-5 | CASSRTGATNEKLFF | TGTGCCAGCAGCCGAACAGGGGCAACTAATGAAAAACTGTTTTTT
TRBD1 | once | TRBJ1-1 | 17 | TRBV19 | CASSIGVAGQANTEAFF | TGTGCCAGTAGTATAGGGGTGGCTGGACAGGCGAACACTGAAGCTTTCTTT
. | . | TRBJ1-5 | 15 | TRBV12-5 | CASGLGSILNQPQHF | TGTGCTAGTGGTTTGGGTTCTATCCTCAATCAGCCCCAGCATTTT
. | once | TRBJ2-5 | 15 | TRBV11-3 | CASSTGPGVWETQYF | TGTGCCAGCAGCACAGGGCCCGGGGTTTGGGAGACCCAGTACTTC
. | . | TRBJ2-1 | 16 | TRBV11-2 | CASSRDLSSSYNEQFF | TGTGCCAGCAGCCGGGATCTTTCTAGCTCCTACAATGAGCAGTTCTTC
. | once | TRBJ1-5 | 14 | TRBV5-4 | CASSDGGVGQPQHF | TGTGCCAGCAGCGATGGAGGGGTAGGACAGCCCCAGCATTTT
TRBD1 | . | TRBJ1-5 | 13 | TRBV28 | CASRRGGQQPQHF | TGTGCCAGCAGGAGAGGGGGCCAACAGCCCCAGCATTTT
TRBD1 | . | TRBJ1-4 | 14 | TRBV11-2 | CASSSRDRDEKLFF | TGTGCCAGCAGCTCTCGGGACAGGGATGAAAAACTGTTTTTT
TRBD1 | . | TRBJ1-6 | 12 | TRBV6-5 | CASRTGDSPLHF | TGTGCCAGCAGAACAGGGGATTCACCCCTCCACTTT
. | once | TRBJ2-5 | 14 | TRBV7-2 | CASSLGRGMETQYF | TGTGCCAGCAGCTTAGGTCGGGGGATGGAGACCCAGTACTTC
TRBD1 | . | TRBJ1-2 | 16 | TRBV5-1 | CASSVGQGSGFRGYTF | TGCGCCAGCAGCGTGGGACAGGGTTCCGGCTTTCGTGGCTACACCTTC
. | . | TRBJ2-2 | 15 | TRBV5-1 | CASSPSVAHTGELFF | TGCGCCAGCAGCCCTTCGGTCGCCCACACCGGGGAGCTGTTTTTT
. | . | TRBJ1-1 | 13 | TRBV9 | CASSVEMNTEAFF | TGTGCCAGCAGCGTCGAGATGAACACTGAAGCTTTCTTT
. | . | TRBJ2-1 | 14 | TRBV5-1 | CASSQGTPGNEQFF | TGCGCCAGCAGCCAAGGGACACCGGGAAATGAGCAGTTCTTC
. | . | TRBJ2-5 | 15 | TRBV11-3 | CASSFFRGVQETQYF | TGTGCCAGCAGCTTTTTCAGGGGGGTCCAAGAGACCCAGTACTTC
. | . | TRBJ2-1 | 13 | TRBV28 | CASSFQNRNEQFF | TGTGCCAGCAGTTTTCAGAACCGCAATGAGCAGTTCTTC
TRBD1 | . | TRBJ2-3 | 15 | TRBV18 | CASSSTGGRSDTQYF | TGTGCCAGCTCATCGACAGGGGGTCGATCAGATACGCAGTATTTT
TRBD1 | . | TRBJ2-5 | 14 | TRBV7-7 | CASSLGTGEETQYF | TGTGCCAGCAGCTTAGGGACAGGGGAAGAGACCCAGTACTTC
. | few | TRBJ1-1 | 15 | TRBV6-5 | CASSNRALMNTEAFF | TGTGCCAGCAGTAACAGGGCCCTTATGAACACTGAAGCTTTCTTT
. | . | TRBJ2-3 | 13 | TRBV2 | CAMTESNTDTQYF | TGTGCAATGACAGAATCCAACACAGATACGCAGTATTTT
TRBD1 | . | TRBJ2-1 | 15 | TRBV5-1 | CASSLRGNRGDEQFF | TGCGCCAGCAGCCTTCGGGGAAACAGGGGCGATGAGCAGTTCTTC
. | . | TRBJ2-1 | 13 | TRBV7-3 | CASSLTGLAEQFF | TGTGCCAGCAGCTTAACTGGCCTAGCGGAGCAGTTCTTC
TRBD2 | . | TRBJ2-2 | 14 | TRBV9 | CASSSGLSAGELFF | TGTGCCAGCAGCTCGGGACTAAGTGCCGGGGAGCTGTTTTTT
. | . | TRBJ1-6 | 14 | TRBV9 | CASSAGVKNSPLHF | TGTGCCAGCAGCGCGGGAGTCAAAAATTCACCCCTCCACTTT
. | . | TRBJ1-6 | 15 | TRBV11-3 | CASSLAGINNSPLHF | TGTGCCAGCAGCTTAGCAGGAATCAATAATTCACCCCTCCACTTT
. | once | TRBJ1-1 | 12 | TRBV9 | CASRRGNTEAFF | TGTGCCAGTAGAAGGGGGAACACTGAAGCTTTCTTT